This T cell receptor beta chain derives from a study of early T cells in non-severe SARS-CoV-2 infection. Study at large: Investigators sequenced bulk RNA drawn from unsorted whole blood, and chains remained unpaired. Study conclusions and caveats: Matches to VDJdb favored anti-spike CD8 responses and missed private and CD4 specificities.

This clonotype was counted a few times. Its antigen is as yet unknown. Attachment of unique molecular identifiers was made to individual cDNA molecules. TCRdb itself ran the 5' RACE reads through MiXCR, one entry per CDR3 protein. Here the sample spans some 80,000 distinct CDR3 sequences, roughly 12% being singletons. The CDR3 covers 15 residues. V usage is TRBV21-1 and J usage is TRBJ2-3; TRBD1 was called by the table and not checked on the DNA. TRBV21-1 counts as a pseudogene. The receptor was derived from an adult who was a healthcare worker with PCR-confirmed SARS-CoV-2 infection or an uninfected control (not recorded which). The donor label of this sample is uncertain. The specimen comprised whole blood, sampled at baseline. The CDR3 DNA follows: TGTGCCGCCAACCGGGACAGGAAATGCACAGATACGCAGTATTTT. Translation gives CAANRDRKCTDTQYF.